Sequencing of this T cell receptor beta chain was carried out in a study of T cell clonotyping in hematopoietic cell transplantation. Clones were sequenced by immunoSEQ multiplex PCR, and TCRdb holds only the in-frame ones, with some missing. The sample has roughly 3,000 clones, around 80% seen once. The CDR3 loop spans 15 amino acids. After removal of 3 bases from V and 6 bases from J, the junction contained 4 bases not matched to a gene. CDR1 SGHVS and CDR2 FNYEAQ come from the germline V gene. This clone has just a few counts. The same CDR3 arises from other DNA sequences in this sample as well. This TCR came from a male patient aged 60-70 years who had an allogeneic stem cell transplant, so T cells may come from the graft donor. Some clones in this sample may be carry-over from other donors' samples. The source was peripheral blood mononuclear cells, collected 30 days after allogeneic stem cell transplant. This chain joins TRBV7-6 and TRBJ1-5; 11 nucleotides agree with TRBD1. The CDR3 bases are TGTGCCAGCAGCTTTGGACAGGGGGCTGGTCAGCCCCAGCATTTT. It yields the protein CASSFGQGAGQPQHF.